This TCR beta chain came from a study of control samples from healthy donors and cancer patients. Using immunoSEQ multiplex PCR, the repertoire was profiled, and TCRdb retains in-frame clones only, with some absent. The data hold roughly 400,000 clones, with over 75% observed a single time. The CDR3 is 15 residues long. The ends were cut back, 0 bases at V and 5 bases at J, with 14 bases in the middle. Germline CDR1 and CDR2: SGDLS and YYNGEE. The chain combines TRBV9 with TRBJ2-5; unclear D gene. This TCR was sampled from a man aged 40-50 years with head and neck cancer. Sequenced: PBMCs. The CDR3 region is CASSVGGVSRETQYF. The CDR3 region has the DNA TGTGCCAGCAGCGTAGGTGGCGTTTCCCGGGAGACCCAGTACTTC.